This T cell receptor (beta chain) was observed in a study of beta chain features in type 1 diabetes. Study results and caveats: The analysis here could not establish whether HLA type shapes TCRB rearrangement. Insertions were fewer and deletions more numerous at VDJ junctions in type 1 diabetes patients.

Comments on this clone: Its matching antigen is unknown.

The isolated RNA, all of it, was reverse transcribed, so expressed TCRB transcripts were what got sequenced. Repertoires were generated with immunoSEQ multiplex PCR, while TCRdb's copy carries only in-frame clones and drops some. Among about 360,000 clones listed, 10% to 15% were seen once. Every single donor gave one heparinised blood draw, and these averaged approximately 110 mL. The authors sorted CD4+ naive, central memory, regulatory and stem cell-like memory cells via CD45RO/CCR7/CD25/CD127/CD95/CD27. Looked up from germline, CDR1 is LNHDA and CDR2 is SQIVND (reference sequence). V was pared by 4 bases and J by 6 bases, with 5 bases of the junction left unmatched. The CDR3 is made up of 15 amino acids.

This sequence joins TRBV19 and TRBJ2-3; 12 bases map to TRBD2. The receptor's source is a man aged 18 to 30 in good health. Input material: naive CD4+ T cells from blood. The CDR3: CASSTSGGAADTQYF. CDR3 sequence (DNA): TGTGCCAGTAGTACTAGCGGGGGGGCCGCGGATACGCAGTATTTT.